In this sample, the clone carrying this TCR beta chain turned up once. In the authors' workflow: Reference gene primer amplification in the assay estimated nucleated cell counts. Clones were sequenced by immunoSEQ multiplex PCR, and TCRdb holds only the in-frame ones, with some missing. The V and J calls and the clone size are those of that table, but D and trimming were determined from the DNA. The repertoire consists of around 260,000 clones, with approximately 87% occurring once and the leading ten covering about 2.5%. Germline CDR1 KGHSH, CDR2 LQKENI. The V and J ends lost 0 bases and 4 bases respectively, with 12 bases between them. This CDR3 is 16 amino acids long. The data belong to a study of blood T cell repertoires in COVID-19. Overall study: COVID-19 samples collected from the United States, Italy and Spain covered acute and convalescent phases.

The chain employs TRBV18 and TRBJ2-2; maybe TRBD2 (5 bases). The sequence came from a woman in her fifties or sixties with acute or convalescent COVID-19. Sequenced sample: peripheral blood. Written as DNA, the CDR3 is TGTGCCAGCTCACCACCCTCGACGGGATCCACCGGGGAGCTGTTTTTT. The encoded protein is CASSPPSTGSTGELFF. Looking up the rest from reference TRBV18 and TRBJ2-2 gives the full variable domain: NAGVMQNPRHLVRRRGQEARLRCSPMKGHSHVYWYRQLPEEGLKFMVYLQKENIIDESGMPKERFSAEFPKEGPSILRIQQVVRGDSAAYFCASSPPSTGSTGELFFGEGSRLTVL.